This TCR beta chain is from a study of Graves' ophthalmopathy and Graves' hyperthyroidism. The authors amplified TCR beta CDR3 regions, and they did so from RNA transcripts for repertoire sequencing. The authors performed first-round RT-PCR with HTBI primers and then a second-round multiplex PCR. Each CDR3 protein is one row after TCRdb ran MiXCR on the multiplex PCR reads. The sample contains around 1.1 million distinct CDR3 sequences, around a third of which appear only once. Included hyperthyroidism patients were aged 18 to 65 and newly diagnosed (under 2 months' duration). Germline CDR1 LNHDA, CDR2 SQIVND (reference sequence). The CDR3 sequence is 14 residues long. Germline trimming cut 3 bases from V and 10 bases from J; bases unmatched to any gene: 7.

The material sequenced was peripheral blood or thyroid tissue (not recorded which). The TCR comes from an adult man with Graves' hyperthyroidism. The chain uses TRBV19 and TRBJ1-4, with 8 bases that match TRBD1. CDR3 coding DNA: TGTGCCAGTAGTATTTACGGACAGGGCGGAAAACTGTTTTTT. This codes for CASSIYGQGGKLFF.